This passage covers 30 T cell receptor beta chains from one sample sequenced in a study of shared clonotypes between healthy human individuals. Produced via immunoSEQ multiplex PCR; TCRdb's table is partial and in-frame only. The profile shows some 2,100,000 clones, 90% to 97% of them singletons. Sequencing was carried out using naive CD4+ T cells sorted from blood. The subset denotes: CD45RA+ positively selected. These receptors originate from a man younger than 35 in good health.

This sequence joins TRBV11-2 and TRBJ1-6; D may be TRBD1 (5 bases). Germline V gives CDR1 SGHAT, CDR2 FQNNGV. Trimming shortened V by 1 base and J by 10 bases, and 11 bases separated the two germline ends. This CDR3 spans 14 amino acids. CDR3 region: CASSLGGMRSPLHF. The CDR3 DNA sequence: TGTGCCAGCAGCTTAGGGGGGATGAGGTCACCCCTCCACTTT.

This clone was observed a single time. The chain combines TRBV2 with TRBJ2-1; 9 nucleotides line up with TRBD1. Germline loops: CDR1 SNHLY, CDR2 FYNNEI. J gave up 9 bases and V 6 bases, and 12 bases lay outside the gene matches. The CDR3 sequence is 15 residues long. This chain's CDR3 is CASRTRTGAGIEQFF. The CDR3, as DNA: TGTGCCAGCAGGACCCGGACAGGGGCGGGTATTGAGCAGTTCTTC.

As to this clone: The same CDR3 also results from other DNA sequences found in this sample. The J gene is TRBJ1-2, the V gene TRBV6-5, with a tentative D call TRBD1 (6 bases). Trimming removed 6 bases from V and 0 bases from J, with 11 bases in between. Germline V gives CDR1 MNHEY, CDR2 SVGAGI. The CDR3 runs to 14 residues. The CDR3 DNA follows: TGTGCCAGCAGCCGGGACACTTCTAACTATGGCTACACCTTC. Its translation is CASSRDTSNYGYTF.

Only a few counts were recorded for this clone. The chain uses TRBV6-4 and TRBJ2-7, with 11 bases identical to TRBD1. Trimming at V came to 6 bases and at J to 0 bases, leaving 1 base not matched to a gene. Germline V gene sequence: CDR1 MRHNA, CDR2 SNTAGT. The CDR3 extends over 14 amino acids. The CDR3 nucleotides read TGTGCCAGCAGAGGACAGGGGGCCTCCTACGAGCAGTACTTC. It codes for CASRGQGASYEQYF.

The genes are TRBV28 and TRBJ2-1, with 9 bases aligning to TRBD1. This CDR3 is built from 15 residues. Germline lookup yields CDR1 MDHEN and CDR2 SYDVKM. V lost 10 bases, J lost 5 bases, and 12 bases stayed unmatched. The CDR3 sequence is CAIQRTGTGNNEQFF. For the CDR3, the DNA is TGTGCCATACAACGTACCGGGACAGGGAACAATGAGCAGTTCTTC.

The chain uses TRBV25-1 and TRBJ2-7; the D is unclear. The CDR3 is 14 residues long. Per germline, CDR1 MGHDK and CDR2 SYGVNS. V was cut by 4 bases and J by 0 bases, with 10 bases left in between. The CDR3 is CASSGTGPSYEQYF. For the CDR3, the DNA is TGTGCCAGCAGTGGAACGGGCCCCTCCTACGAGCAGTACTTC.

This chain connects TRBV5-8 to TRBJ2-2, with a weak D call TRBD1 (6 bases). CDR1 is SGHTS, CDR2 YDEGEE, per germline. Trimming removed 4 bases at V and 2 bases at J, with 15 bases between. This CDR3 contains 16 residues. CDR3 coding DNA: TGTGCCAGCAGCCCCCCCGGACAGATTAACACCGGGGAGCTGTTTTTT. Protein product: CASSPPGQINTGELFF.

This chain links TRBV10-3 with TRBJ2-5; possibly TRBD1 or TRBD2 for D (5 bases each). V shed 4 bases and J shed 5 bases, with 8 bases lying between them. The CDR3 covers 12 residues. Germline V gene lookup returns CDR1 ENHRY and CDR2 SYGVKD. This chain's CDR3 is CAISGGTETQYF. The CDR3 bases are TGTGCCATCAGTGGGGGGACGGAGACCCAGTACTTC.

In its sample, this clone was seen a few times. The rearrangement uses TRBV9 and TRBJ1-1; unclear D gene. The CDR3 has 13 residues. Trimming stripped 0 bases from V and 3 bases from J, with 6 bases between. Germline V gene data show CDR1 as SGDLS and CDR2 as YYNGEE. DNA of the CDR3: TGTGCCAGCAGCGTAGTCGGCCACACTGAAGCTTTCTTT. Encoded protein: CASSVVGHTEAFF.

The V and J genes are TRBV2 and TRBJ2-3; D remains unclear. The CDR3 spans 14 residues. Trimming shortened V by 10 bases and J by 4 bases, and 18 bases separated the two germline ends. The germline V gene has CDR1 SNHLY and CDR2 FYNNEI. This CDR3 is CATDPTTIADTQYF. In nucleotides, the CDR3 is TGTGCCACAGATCCAACTACAATCGCAGATACGCAGTATTTT.

The chain joins TRBV7-8 to TRBJ2-7, with no clear D. Germline-derived CDR1 and CDR2 are SGHVS and FQNEAQ. The CDR3 extends over 15 amino acids. V was trimmed by 5 bases and J by 1 base, leaving 15 bases between them. The CDR3 sequence is CASSPPGRPSYEQYF. The CDR3 DNA reads TGTGCCAGCAGCCCCCCCGGAAGACCTTCCTACGAGCAGTACTTC. The full variable domain, rest sourced from reference TRBV7-8 and TRBJ2-7, is GAGVSQSPRYKVAKRGQDVALRCDPISGHVSLFWYQQALGQGPEFLTYFQNEAQLDKSGLPSDRFFAERPEGSVSTLKIQRTQQEDSAVYLCASSPPGRPSYEQYFGPGTRLTVT.

The gene calls are TRBV5-1 and TRBJ2-3, with 12 bases matching TRBD1. The trim removed 4 bases at V and 2 bases at J, leaving 5 bases unmatched. Germline V lookup: CDR1 SGHRS, CDR2 YFSETQ. The CDR3 totals 16 residues. For the CDR3, the DNA is TGCGCCAGCAGCGTACCGGGACAGGGGGCCACAGATACGCAGTATTTT. The encoded protein is CASSVPGQGATDTQYF.

The chain combines TRBV5-5 with TRBJ2-1; 7 bases align to TRBD2. Germline values: CDR1 SGHKS, CDR2 YYEKEE (reference sequence). V trimming: 3 bases; J trimming: 10 bases; junction bases outside the gene matches: 7. The CDR3 is 13 residues long. CDR3 DNA sequence: TGTGCCAGCAGCTCAGGACTAGTGGGGGAGCAGTTCTTC. Translated, it gives CASSSGLVGEQFF. The full variable domain, its missing parts supplied by reference TRBV5-5 and TRBJ2-1, is DAGVTQSPTHLIKTRGQQVTLRCSPISGHKSVSWYQQVLGQGPQFIFQYYEKEERGRGNFPDRFSARQFPNYSSELNVNALLLGDSALYLCASSSGLVGEQFFGPGTRLTVL.

The CDR3 nucleotides read TGTGCCAGCAGTTACTCGAGCTGGGATGAGCCCCAGCATTTT. Its translation: CASSYSSWDEPQHF. The chain couples TRBV6-6 to TRBJ1-5; D is ambiguous. This CDR3 contains 14 residues. V lost 0 bases and J lost 8, with 11 bases in between. From germline, CDR1 is MNHNY and CDR2 SVGAGI (reference sequence).

The CDR3 reads CASSSDSPNQPQHF. The CDR3 DNA follows: TGTGCCAGCAGCTCGGACAGCCCGAATCAGCCCCAGCATTTT. This chain connects TRBV11-2 to TRBJ1-5, with a tentative D call TRBD1 (6 bases). Trimming pared 4 bases from V and 4 bases from J, leaving 11 bases between. Germline V lookup: CDR1 SGHAT, CDR2 FQNNGV. This CDR3 region has 14 residues. Full variable domain (missing parts from reference TRBV11-2 and TRBJ1-5): EAGVAQSPRYKIIEKRQSVAFWCNPISGHATLYWYQQILGQGPKLLIQFQNNGVVDDSQLPKDRFSAERLKGVDSTLKIQPAKLEDSAVYLCASSSDSPNQPQHFGDGTRLSIL.

Remarks on this clone: Other nucleotide sequences in the sample specify the same CDR3. V usage is TRBV18 and J usage is TRBJ2-7, with 10 bases matching TRBD1. This CDR3 spans 14 amino acids. V was pared by 3 bases and J by 4 bases, with 3 bases of the junction left unmatched. Per the germline V gene, CDR1 is KGHSH and CDR2 is LQKENI. This CDR3 reads CASSPGQGSYEQYF. CDR3 nucleotides: TGTGCCAGCTCACCGGGACAGGGGTCATACGAGCAGTACTTC.

The CDR3 protein is CASSIGDRGPLAKNIQYF. The DNA of the CDR3 is TGTGCCAGTAGTATCGGGGACAGGGGGCCTCTGGCCAAAAACATTCAGTACTTC. The V and J genes are TRBV19 and TRBJ2-4, with 12 nucleotides matching TRBD1. The V gene's germline CDR1 is LNHDA and CDR2 SQIVND (reference sequence). This CDR3 comprises 18 residues. The J segment lost 1 base and the V segment lost 3 bases, leaving 7 bases of the junction unmatched.

The chain combines TRBV6-6 with TRBJ1-2; 7 bases fit TRBD1. Per germline, CDR1 MNHNY and CDR2 SVGAGI (reference sequence). V lost 5 bases to trimming and J lost 7 bases; unmatched junction nucleotides: 10. This CDR3 contains 14 residues. The CDR3, as DNA: TGTGCCAGCAGTCCAAGACAGGGATCGGTTGGCTACACCTTC. Amino acids: CASSPRQGSVGYTF.

A word on this clone: Other DNA sequences within the sample encode an identical CDR3. CDR3 DNA sequence: TGTGCCAGCAGCTTAGGTGTGAGTTACGAGCAGTACTTC. Protein product: CASSLGVSYEQYF. The rearrangement uses TRBV7-2 and TRBJ2-7; unclear D gene. CDR1 and CDR2 (germline): SGHTA, FQGNSA. The CDR3 is made up of 13 amino acids. V was trimmed by 1 base and J by 4 bases, leaving 8 bases between them.

This clone was observed a handful of times. The chain carries TRBV30 and TRBJ1-1; no clear D gene. This CDR3 spans 13 amino acids. V was trimmed by 5 bases and J by 4 bases, leaving 14 bases between them. CDR1 and CDR2 from the germline V gene are GTSNPN and SVGIG (reference sequence). CDR3 in amino acids: CAWELNLSTEAFF. Here the CDR3 DNA reads TGTGCCTGGGAATTAAATCTGAGCACTGAAGCTTTCTTT.

The rearrangement uses TRBV7-2 and TRBJ1-6; D is possibly TRBD1 (5 bases). CDR3 length: 17 residues. Germline CDR1 and CDR2: SGHTA and FQGNSA. Trimming shortened V by 0 bases and J by 5 bases, and 14 bases separated the two germline ends. This CDR3 reads CASSLARGVRNNSPLHF. The CDR3 coding sequence is TGTGCCAGCAGCTTAGCGCGGGGGGTTCGGAATAATTCACCCCTCCACTTT.

This chain connects TRBV10-3 to TRBJ2-2; 8 nucleotides agree with TRBD1. The V gene end was trimmed by 0 bases and the J gene end by 7 bases; junction bases not matched to a gene: 4. This CDR3 has 15 amino acids. CDR1 is ENHRY and CDR2 is SYGVKD in the germline V gene. As DNA, the CDR3 is TGTGCCATCAGTGAGTCAGGACAGGGAATCGGGGAGCTGTTTTTT. The encoded protein is CAISESGQGIGELFF.

The V gene is TRBV28, the J gene TRBJ1-4, with TRBD1 matching 8 bases. Per the germline V gene, CDR1 is MDHEN and CDR2 is SYDVKM. V lost 5 bases and J lost 5; bases outside the gene matches: 7. The CDR3 covers 15 residues. For the CDR3, the DNA is TGTGCCAGCAGTGGCAGGGGGCTTAGGAATGAAAAACTGTTTTTT. This sequence encodes CASSGRGLRNEKLFF.

The J gene is TRBJ2-7, the V gene TRBV7-2, with 11 bases matching TRBD2. The CDR3 has 16 residues. CDR1 and CDR2 (germline): SGHTA, FQGNSA. V dropped 5 bases and J dropped 2; count of bases not matched to a gene: 8. The CDR3 region is CASSTLAGETPYEQYF. CDR3 nucleotide sequence: TGTGCCAGCAGCACACTAGCGGGAGAAACCCCCTACGAGCAGTACTTC.

This sequence joins TRBV6-1 and TRBJ1-1, with D maybe TRBD1 (6 bases). Germline V CDR1 and CDR2: MNHNS, SASEGT. CDR3 length: 14 residues. The germline V and J ends were trimmed by 3 bases and 6 bases, with 14 bases remaining between them. DNA of the CDR3: TGTGCCAGCAGTGACGGGGGGCTAGAAGCTGAAGCTTTCTTT. Translated: CASSDGGLEAEAFF.

The V and J genes are TRBV28 and TRBJ1-5; no reliable D call. V lost 6 bases, J lost 6 bases, and 3 bases lay in between. The CDR3 has 10 residues. CDR1 MDHEN and CDR2 SYDVKM come from the germline V gene. The CDR3 reads CASSGQPQHF. The CDR3 DNA follows: TGTGCCAGCAGCGGTCAGCCCCAGCATTTT.

The chain couples TRBV7-2 to TRBJ2-1; TRBD2 matches 15 bases. Germline-derived CDR1 and CDR2 are SGHTA and FQGNSA. Trimming at V came to 4 bases and at J to 9 bases, leaving 10 bases not matched to a gene. CDR3 length: 17 amino acids. The CDR3 sequence: CASSSPGTSGRWGEQFF. The CDR3 region has the DNA TGTGCCAGCAGCTCCCCCGGGACTAGCGGGAGGTGGGGTGAGCAGTTCTTC.

This rearrangement joins TRBV5-1 to TRBJ2-6; a possible D gene is TRBD2 (6 bases). This CDR3 has 15 amino acids. CDR1 is SGHRS, CDR2 YFSETQ, per germline. V was cut by 6 bases and J by 0 bases, with 10 bases left in between. CDR3: CASTAGNSGANVLTF. CDR3 coding DNA: TGCGCCAGCACCGCGGGAAACTCTGGGGCCAACGTCCTGACTTTC.

V usage is TRBV18 and J usage is TRBJ2-6, with TRBD1 matching over 9 bases. The germline gives CDR1 KGHSH, CDR2 LQKENI. The CDR3 has 17 amino acids. V lost 3 bases, J lost 2 bases, and 5 bases stayed unmatched. The CDR3 is CASSPDTGGTGANVLTF. Written as DNA, the CDR3 is TGTGCCAGCTCACCTGATACAGGGGGCACTGGGGCCAACGTCCTGACTTTC.

The chain couples TRBV7-9 to TRBJ1-2; D remains unclear. Trimming stripped 3 bases from V and 8 bases from J, with 19 bases between. Germline V gene data show CDR1 as SEHNR and CDR2 as FQNEAQ (reference sequence). This CDR3 region has 15 residues. The CDR3 loop reads CASSLTGGGVGGYTF. The CDR3 nucleotides are TGTGCCAGCAGCTTGACGGGAGGTGGTGTAGGGGGCTACACCTTC.